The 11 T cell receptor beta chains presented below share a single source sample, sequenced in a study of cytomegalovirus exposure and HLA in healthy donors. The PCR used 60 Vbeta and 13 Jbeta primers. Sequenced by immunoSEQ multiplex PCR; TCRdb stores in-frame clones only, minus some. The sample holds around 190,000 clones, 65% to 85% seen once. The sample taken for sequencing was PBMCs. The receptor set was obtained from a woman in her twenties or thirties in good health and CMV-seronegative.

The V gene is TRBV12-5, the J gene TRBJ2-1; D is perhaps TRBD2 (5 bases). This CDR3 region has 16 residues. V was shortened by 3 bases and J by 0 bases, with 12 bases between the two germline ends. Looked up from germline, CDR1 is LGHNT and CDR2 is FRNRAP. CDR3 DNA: TGTGCTAGTGGTTTAGGACTCTTGAGCTCCTACAATGAGCAGTTCTTC. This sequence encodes CASGLGLLSSYNEQFF.

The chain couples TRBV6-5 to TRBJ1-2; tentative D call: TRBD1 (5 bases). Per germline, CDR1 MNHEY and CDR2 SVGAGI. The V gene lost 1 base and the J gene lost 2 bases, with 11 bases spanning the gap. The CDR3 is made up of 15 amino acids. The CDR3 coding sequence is TGTGCCAGCAGTTACTATGCGGGGCTGAACTATGGCTACACCTTC. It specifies CASSYYAGLNYGYTF.

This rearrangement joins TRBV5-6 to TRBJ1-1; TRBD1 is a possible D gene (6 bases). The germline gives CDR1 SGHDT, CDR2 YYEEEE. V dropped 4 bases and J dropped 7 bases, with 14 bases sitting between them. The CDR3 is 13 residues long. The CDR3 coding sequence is TGTGCCAGCAGCAGGAAGGGGGATTTTGAAGCTTTCTTT. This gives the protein CASSRKGDFEAFF.

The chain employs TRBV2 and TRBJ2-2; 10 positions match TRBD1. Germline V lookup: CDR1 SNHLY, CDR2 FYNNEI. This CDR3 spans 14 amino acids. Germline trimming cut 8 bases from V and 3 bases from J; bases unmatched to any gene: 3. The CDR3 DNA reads TGTGCCAGCGCGGGACAGGGGTACACCGGGGAGCTGTTTTTT. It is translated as CASAGQGYTGELFF.

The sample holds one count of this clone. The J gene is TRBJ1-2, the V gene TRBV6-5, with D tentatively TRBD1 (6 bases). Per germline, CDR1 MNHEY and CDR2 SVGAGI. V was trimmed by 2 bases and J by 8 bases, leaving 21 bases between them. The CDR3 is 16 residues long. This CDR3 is CASSYRLEGGARGYTF. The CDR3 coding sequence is TGTGCCAGCAGTTACCGTTTAGAGGGGGGGGCGCGAGGCTACACCTTC.

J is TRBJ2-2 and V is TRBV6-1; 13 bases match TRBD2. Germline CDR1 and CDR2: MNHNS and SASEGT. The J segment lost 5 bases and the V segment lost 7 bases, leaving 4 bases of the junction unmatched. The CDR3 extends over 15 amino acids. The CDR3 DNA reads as TGTGCCAGCACCTTGGGACTAGCGGGGACCGGGGAGCTGTTTTTT. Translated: CASTLGLAGTGELFF.

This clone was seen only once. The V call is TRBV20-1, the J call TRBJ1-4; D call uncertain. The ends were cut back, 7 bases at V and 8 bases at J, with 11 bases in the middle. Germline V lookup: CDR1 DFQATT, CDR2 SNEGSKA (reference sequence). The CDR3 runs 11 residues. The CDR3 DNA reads TGCAGTGGTGGCTCTCGAGAAAAACTGTTTTTT. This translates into CSGGSREKLFF.

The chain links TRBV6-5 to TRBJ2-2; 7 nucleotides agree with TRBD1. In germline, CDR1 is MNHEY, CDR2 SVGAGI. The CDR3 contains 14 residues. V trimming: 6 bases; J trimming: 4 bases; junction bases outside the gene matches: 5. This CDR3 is CASSTGQLTGELFF. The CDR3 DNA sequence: TGTGCCAGCAGCACGGGACAGCTCACCGGGGAGCTGTTTTTT.

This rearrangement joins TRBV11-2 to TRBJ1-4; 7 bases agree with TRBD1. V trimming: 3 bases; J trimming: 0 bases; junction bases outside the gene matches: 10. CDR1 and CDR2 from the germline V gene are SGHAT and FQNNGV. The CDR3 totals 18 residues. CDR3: CASSLNRGFGTTNEKLFF. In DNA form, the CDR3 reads TGTGCCAGCAGCTTGAACAGGGGCTTTGGAACAACTAATGAAAAACTGTTTTTT.

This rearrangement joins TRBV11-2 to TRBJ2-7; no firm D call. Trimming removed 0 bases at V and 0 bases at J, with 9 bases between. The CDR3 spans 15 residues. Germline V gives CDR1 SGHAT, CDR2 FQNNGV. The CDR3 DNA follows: TGTGCCAGCAGCTTAGATCCAAAGAGCTCCTACGAGCAGTACTTC. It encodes CASSLDPKSSYEQYF.

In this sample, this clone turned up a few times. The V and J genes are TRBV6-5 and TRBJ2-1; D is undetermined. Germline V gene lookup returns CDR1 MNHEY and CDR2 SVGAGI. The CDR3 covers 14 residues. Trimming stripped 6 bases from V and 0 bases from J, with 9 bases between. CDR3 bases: TGTGCCAGCAGCCGCAGTACCTCCTACAATGAGCAGTTCTTC. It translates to CASSRSTSYNEQFF.